Following are 21 T cell receptor beta chains from one sample sequenced in a study of blood T cell repertoires in COVID-19. Assay used: immunoSEQ multiplex PCR; TCRdb lists only in-frame clones, some missing. The table records fewer than 300,000 clones, around 87% of them present only once. Source material: peripheral blood. The origin of the receptors is a woman aged 50 to 60 with acute or convalescent COVID-19.

This clone was seen a single time. The V and J genes are TRBV28 and TRBJ1-1; D perhaps matches TRBD1 (5 bases). Germline V gene data show CDR1 as MDHEN and CDR2 as SYDVKM. This CDR3 spans 12 amino acids. The V end lost 5 bases, the J end lost 8 bases, and 12 bases lay between the germline ends. In DNA, the CDR3 is TGTGCCAGCAGTCGGGACTTGCGGGAAGCTTTCTTT. It encodes CASSRDLREAFF. The variable domain in full, with the rest retrieved from reference TRBV28 and TRBJ1-1, is DVKVTQSSRYLVKRTGEKVFLECVQDMDHENMFWYRQDPGLGLRLIYFSYDVKMKEKGDIPEGYSVSREKKERFSLILESASTNQTSMYLCASSRDLREAFFGQGTRLTVV.

The rearrangement joins TRBV15 to TRBJ2-3; no firm D call. CDR3 length: 16 amino acids. Germline V lookup: CDR1 LNHNV, CDR2 YYDKDF (reference sequence). The ends were cut back, 0 bases at V and 2 bases at J, with 12 bases in the middle. CDR3: CATSRDPSRNTDTQYF. The CDR3 nucleotides are TGTGCCACCAGCAGAGATCCATCGCGGAACACAGATACGCAGTATTTT.

This clone was picked up many times. The genes are TRBV7-9 and TRBJ2-2, with 9 bases fitting TRBD1. Germline CDR1 SEHNR, CDR2 FQNEAQ (reference sequence). The length of the CDR3 is 16 residues. The V segment lost 4 bases and the J segment 5 bases; nucleotides outside the gene matches: 8. CDR3 DNA: TGTGCCAGCAGCTCACGGACAGGGGTGGGGACCGGGGAGCTGTTTTTT. Encoded protein: CASSSRTGVGTGELFF.

This rearrangement joins TRBV5-4 to TRBJ2-1; no definite D call. The ends were cut back, 5 bases at V and 5 bases at J, with 14 bases in the middle. This CDR3 contains 14 residues. Germline CDR1 is SGHNT and CDR2 is YYREEE (reference sequence). The CDR3 sequence is CASSTPRGNNEQFF. The CDR3 DNA is TGTGCCAGCAGTACCCCACGCGGCAACAATGAGCAGTTCTTC.

The CDR3 loop is CASSTDRYYGYTF. The DNA of the CDR3 is TGTGCCAGCAGCACCGACAGGTACTATGGCTACACCTTC. The chain joins TRBV28 to TRBJ1-2; maybe TRBD1 (6 bases). V lost 6 bases and J lost 3, with 11 bases in between. The CDR3 totals 13 residues. Germline V gives CDR1 MDHEN, CDR2 SYDVKM.

In DNA, the CDR3 is TGTGCCAGCAGCAAAGTGGAGGGACTAGCGGGAGGTAAAGATACGCAGTATTTT. It translates to CASSKVEGLAGGKDTQYF. This sequence joins TRBV21-1 and TRBJ2-3; no check of the table's D call, TRBD2, against the DNA was made. TRBV21-1 is flagged as a pseudogene. The CDR3 has 18 residues.

The chain combines TRBV5-5 with TRBJ2-1; D may be TRBD1 (6 bases). The germline CDR1 and CDR2 sequences are SGHKS and YYEKEE (reference sequence). The CDR3 sequence is 15 residues long. V gave up 0 bases and J gave up 8 bases, with 15 bases separating them. In DNA, the CDR3 is TGTGCCAGCAGCTTGGGGGGGCTTGTGGGCTATGAGCAGTTCTTC. It encodes CASSLGGLVGYEQFF. The full variable domain, rest sourced from reference TRBV5-5 and TRBJ2-1, is DAGVTQSPTHLIKTRGQQVTLRCSPISGHKSVSWYQQVLGQGPQFIFQYYEKEERGRGNFPDRFSARQFPNYSSELNVNALLLGDSALYLCASSLGGLVGYEQFFGPGTRLTVL.

The rearrangement joins TRBV28 to TRBJ2-7; D unresolved. Germline values: CDR1 MDHEN, CDR2 SYDVKM. Trimming cost V 5 bases and J 2 bases, with 10 bases left between them. The length of the CDR3 is 13 residues. CDR3 loop: CASSPSVPYEQYF. The CDR3 DNA follows: TGTGCCAGCAGTCCCTCGGTTCCCTACGAGCAGTACTTC. Full variable domain (rest looked up from reference TRBV28 and TRBJ2-7): DVKVTQSSRYLVKRTGEKVFLECVQDMDHENMFWYRQDPGLGLRLIYFSYDVKMKEKGDIPEGYSVSREKKERFSLILESASTNQTSMYLCASSPSVPYEQYFGPGTRLTVT.

The chain has TRBV6-7 and TRBJ2-7; 7 bases fit TRBD2. TRBV6-7 is placed among ORFs of uncertain function. This CDR3 has 16 amino acids. V trimming: 0 bases; J trimming: 5 bases; junction bases outside the gene matches: 10. The CDR3 loop reads CASSYSMGQGGDEQYF. The CDR3 DNA is TGTGCCAGCAGTTACTCGATGGGGCAGGGAGGGGACGAGCAGTACTTC.

CDR3 in amino acids: CASSPNAGTGGQETQYF. The CDR3 bases are TGTGCCAGCTCACCAAACGCGGGGACAGGGGGCCAAGAGACCCAGTACTTC. V usage is TRBV18 and J usage is TRBJ2-5; 11 positions agree with TRBD1. The CDR3 extends over 17 amino acids. Germline V gene lookup returns CDR1 KGHSH and CDR2 LQKENI. V gave up 2 bases and J gave up 1 base; unmatched junction bases: 6.

The chain joins TRBV19 to TRBJ2-5; 7 nucleotides line up with TRBD2. The CDR3 is 15 residues long. V lost 6 bases and J lost 3; bases outside the gene matches: 10. Germline V CDR1 and CDR2: LNHDA, SQIVND (reference sequence). CDR3 sequence: CASRRYLAVEETQYF. DNA for the CDR3: TGTGCCAGTAGGAGATACCTAGCGGTAGAAGAGACCCAGTACTTC.

The J gene is TRBJ1-3, the V gene TRBV25-1; the D is unclear. CDR1 is MGHDK and CDR2 is SYGVNS in the germline V gene. Trimming stripped 4 bases from V and 9 bases from J, with 10 bases between. The CDR3 is made up of 12 amino acids. CDR3 protein: CASSGAEVTIYF. CDR3 nucleotide sequence: TGTGCCAGCAGTGGGGCAGAAGTCACCATATATTTT.

CDR3 sequence: CASSLPGLAGDGGELFF. CDR3 sequence (DNA): TGTGCCAGCTCACTACCGGGACTAGCGGGAGACGGCGGGGAGCTGTTTTTT. The rearrangement uses TRBV18 and TRBJ2-2; TRBD2 agrees at 14 bases. Trimming removed 4 bases from V and 7 bases from J; junction bases left unmatched: 8. Germline CDR1 KGHSH, CDR2 LQKENI. There are 17 residues in the CDR3. Filled out from reference TRBV18 and TRBJ2-2, the complete variable domain reads NAGVMQNPRHLVRRRGQEARLRCSPMKGHSHVYWYRQLPEEGLKFMVYLQKENIIDESGMPKERFSAEFPKEGPSILRIQQVVRGDSAAYFCASSLPGLAGDGGELFFGEGSRLTVL.

The V gene is TRBV11-2, the J gene TRBJ1-4, with 8 positions matching TRBD1. Germline CDR1 is SGHAT and CDR2 is FQNNGV. The length of the CDR3 is 15 residues. J was trimmed by 8 bases and V by 5 bases; bases with no gene match: 10. The CDR3 is CASSPLPGGGEKLFF. DNA for the CDR3: TGTGCCAGCAGCCCACTTCCAGGGGGCGGAGAAAAACTGTTTTTT.

V gene TRBV7-3 combines with J gene TRBJ1-1; possibly TRBD1 for D (5 bases). Trimming removed 2 bases from V and 0 bases from J, with 10 bases in between. Germline CDR1 reads SGHTA; CDR2 reads FQGTGA. The CDR3 length is 15 residues. CDR3 bases: TGTGCCAGCAGCTTACAGGGAGGGATGAACACTGAAGCTTTCTTT. Translation gives CASSLQGGMNTEAFF.

The chain has TRBV9 and TRBJ2-2; 13 bases line up with TRBD2. With V trimmed by 1 base and J by 6 bases, 3 bases remained unmatched. The germline gives CDR1 SGDLS, CDR2 YYNGEE. The CDR3 runs to 16 residues. DNA for the CDR3: TGTGCCAGCAGCGTACCAGGACTAGCGGGAGCCGGGGAGCTGTTTTTT. Residues: CASSVPGLAGAGELFF.

In its sample, this clone was seen once. The chain couples TRBV7-8 to TRBJ2-7, with TRBD1 matching over 9 bases. Per the germline V gene, CDR1 is SGHVS and CDR2 is FQNEAQ. V was pared by 3 bases and J by 6 bases, with 6 bases of the junction left unmatched. The CDR3 loop spans 14 amino acids. The CDR3 here is CASSFRDRVGEQYF. The CDR3 bases are TGTGCCAGCAGCTTTAGGGACAGGGTCGGCGAGCAGTACTTC.

The table lists this clone with a few counts. The J gene is TRBJ1-2, the V gene TRBV2; 9 bases agree with TRBD1. Germline V CDR1 and CDR2: SNHLY, FYNNEI. There are 18 residues in the CDR3. Unmatched junction bases numbered 18, after V lost 6 bases and J lost 4 bases. This CDR3 reads CASSGGQGRSGWAYGYTF. For the CDR3, the DNA is TGTGCCAGCAGCGGTGGACAGGGGAGGTCCGGGTGGGCCTATGGCTACACCTTC.

The chain uses TRBV2 and TRBJ1-6, with TRBD1 identical over 9 bases. Trimming removed 4 bases from V and 5 bases from J; junction bases left unmatched: 0. The CDR3 has 14 residues. The germline gives CDR1 SNHLY, CDR2 FYNNEI. CDR3 in amino acids: CASSGQGDNSPLHF. CDR3 DNA: TGTGCCAGCAGTGGACAGGGGGATAATTCACCCCTCCACTTT.

This clone showed up just a few times. The chain combines TRBV11-2 with TRBJ2-1; TRBD2 matches at 9 bases. V lost 1 base to trimming and J lost 4 bases; unmatched junction nucleotides: 11. The germline CDR1 and CDR2 sequences are SGHAT and FQNNGV. The CDR3 consists of 18 residues. CDR3 region: CASSLAGSGSLTYNEQFF. CDR3 DNA: TGTGCCAGCAGCTTAGCGGGTAGCGGGAGCCTAACGTACAATGAGCAGTTCTTC.

The gene calls are TRBV7-2 and TRBJ2-2; TRBD1 matches 12 bases. The J segment lost 7 bases and the V segment lost 1 base, leaving 7 bases of the junction unmatched. The CDR3 is 17 amino acids. Germline values: CDR1 SGHTA, CDR2 FQGNSA. CDR3 in amino acids: CASSLVGTGGSVGELFF. CDR3 nucleotide sequence: TGTGCCAGCAGCTTAGTAGGGACAGGGGGCTCGGTCGGGGAGCTGTTTTTT.